The rows below give T cell receptor beta chains drawn from one sample of a study of shared clonotypes between healthy human individuals. Measured with immunoSEQ multiplex PCR; TCRdb has only the in-frame clones, and not every one. The data contain about 2.5 million clones, around 93% of them singletons. Sequenced: naive CD4+ T cells from PBMCs. The receptors originated from a man aged 18-30 years in good health. Some clones in this sample may be carry-over from other donors' samples. The CDR3 runs from the conserved cysteine through the conserved F or W. The order of the fields is V gene, J gene, D gene, CDR3 DNA, CDR3 protein. A D gene is named only where the DNA matches it firmly.

V: TRBV10-3; J: TRBJ2-1; D: TRBD2; DNA: TGTGCCATCAGTCAAGCGGGAGCTAACAATGAGCAGTTCTTC; CDR3: CAISQAGANNEQFF
V: TRBV4-1; J: TRBJ2-6; D: TRBD2; DNA: TGCGCCAGCAGCCAAGGGGGACCAGCGGGAGGGCAAAGCTCTGGGGCCAACGTCCTGACTTTC; CDR3: CASSQGGPAGGQSSGANVLTF
V: TRBV30; J: TRBJ2-7; D: NA; DNA: TGTGCCTGGAGCTTCAACGGGCACGAGCAGTACTTC; CDR3: CAWSFNGHEQYF
V: TRBV5-6; J: TRBJ1-6; D: TRBD1; DNA: TGTGCCAGCAGCTTGCGAGGGGGCTTATCGAATTCACCCCTCCACTTT; CDR3: CASSLRGGLSNSPLHF
V: TRBV5-1; J: TRBJ2-2; D: TRBD2; DNA: TGCGCCAGCATGTTTGCGGGAGTAGACGGGGAGCTGTTTTTT; CDR3: CASMFAGVDGELFF
V: TRBV11-2; J: TRBJ1-2; D: NA; DNA: TGTGCCAGCAGCCAGCGGAGGGACTATGGCTACACCTTC; CDR3: CASSQRRDYGYTF
V: TRBV6-5; J: TRBJ1-1; D: TRBD1; DNA: TGTGCCAGCAGCCAAGGACAGGGTGTTAAGGAAGCTTTCTTT; CDR3: CASSQGQGVKEAFF
V: TRBV10-3; J: TRBJ1-3; D: TRBD1; DNA: TGTGCCATCAGTACAGGGGCGACTGGAAACACCATATATTTT; CDR3: CAISTGATGNTIYF
V: TRBV5-5; J: TRBJ2-5; D: NA; DNA: TGTGCCAGCAGCTTGGTCCCGGGGCAAGAGACCCAGTACTTC; CDR3: CASSLVPGQETQYF
V: TRBV2; J: TRBJ2-1; D: NA; DNA: TGTGCCAGCAGTGTTGCGCCCAGCTCCTACAATGAGCAGTTCTTC; CDR3: CASSVAPSSYNEQFF
V: TRBV15; J: TRBJ1-2; D: NA; DNA: TGTGCCACCAGCCTAGAGTTATATTCTAGGGGCCTTGGCGGCTACACCTTC; CDR3: CATSLELYSRGLGGYTF
V: TRBV7-7; J: TRBJ2-3; D: NA; DNA: TGTGCCAGCAGCTTAAAAAAGGGGACAGATACGCAGTATTTT; CDR3: CASSLKKGTDTQYF
V: TRBV5-1; J: TRBJ2-5; D: TRBD2; DNA: TGCGCCGCAGCCCAGTTCGGAGCGGGGAAGGGGGAGACCCAGTACTTC; CDR3: CAAAQFGAGKGETQYF
V: TRBV12-5; J: TRBJ2-1; D: TRBD2; DNA: TGTGCTAGTGGTTTGCGCCTCACCCTAGCGGGAGGATACAATGAGCAGTTCTTC; CDR3: CASGLRLTLAGGYNEQFF
V: TRBV4-1; J: TRBJ1-1; D: TRBD1; DNA: TGCGCCAGCAGCCAACCTAGGGCAGGGGGCCCGATGAACACTGAAGCTTTCTTT; CDR3: CASSQPRAGGPMNTEAFF
V: TRBV25-1; J: TRBJ2-1; D: NA; DNA: TGTGCCAGCGGGTCCAGTGGGGGAGTTCGGAATGAGCAGTTCTTC; CDR3: CASGSSGGVRNEQFF
V: TRBV5-1; J: TRBJ1-3; D: NA; DNA: TGCGCCAGCAGCTTGGGATTGGCTGGAAACACCATATATTTT; CDR3: CASSLGLAGNTIYF
V: TRBV30; J: TRBJ1-2; D: NA; DNA: TGTGCCTGGATTGATGGGGTAGGAAGGCATGGCTACACCTTC; CDR3: CAWIDGVGRHGYTF
V: TRBV28; J: TRBJ1-1; D: NA; DNA: TGTGCCAGTATCGTAGGGGGGGCTTCCGCGAACACTGAAGCTTTCTTT; CDR3: CASIVGGASANTEAFF
V: TRBV9; J: TRBJ1-2; D: NA; DNA: TGTGCCAGCAGCGTTACAGGCAACCCAGGATATGGCTACACCTTC; CDR3: CASSVTGNPGYGYTF